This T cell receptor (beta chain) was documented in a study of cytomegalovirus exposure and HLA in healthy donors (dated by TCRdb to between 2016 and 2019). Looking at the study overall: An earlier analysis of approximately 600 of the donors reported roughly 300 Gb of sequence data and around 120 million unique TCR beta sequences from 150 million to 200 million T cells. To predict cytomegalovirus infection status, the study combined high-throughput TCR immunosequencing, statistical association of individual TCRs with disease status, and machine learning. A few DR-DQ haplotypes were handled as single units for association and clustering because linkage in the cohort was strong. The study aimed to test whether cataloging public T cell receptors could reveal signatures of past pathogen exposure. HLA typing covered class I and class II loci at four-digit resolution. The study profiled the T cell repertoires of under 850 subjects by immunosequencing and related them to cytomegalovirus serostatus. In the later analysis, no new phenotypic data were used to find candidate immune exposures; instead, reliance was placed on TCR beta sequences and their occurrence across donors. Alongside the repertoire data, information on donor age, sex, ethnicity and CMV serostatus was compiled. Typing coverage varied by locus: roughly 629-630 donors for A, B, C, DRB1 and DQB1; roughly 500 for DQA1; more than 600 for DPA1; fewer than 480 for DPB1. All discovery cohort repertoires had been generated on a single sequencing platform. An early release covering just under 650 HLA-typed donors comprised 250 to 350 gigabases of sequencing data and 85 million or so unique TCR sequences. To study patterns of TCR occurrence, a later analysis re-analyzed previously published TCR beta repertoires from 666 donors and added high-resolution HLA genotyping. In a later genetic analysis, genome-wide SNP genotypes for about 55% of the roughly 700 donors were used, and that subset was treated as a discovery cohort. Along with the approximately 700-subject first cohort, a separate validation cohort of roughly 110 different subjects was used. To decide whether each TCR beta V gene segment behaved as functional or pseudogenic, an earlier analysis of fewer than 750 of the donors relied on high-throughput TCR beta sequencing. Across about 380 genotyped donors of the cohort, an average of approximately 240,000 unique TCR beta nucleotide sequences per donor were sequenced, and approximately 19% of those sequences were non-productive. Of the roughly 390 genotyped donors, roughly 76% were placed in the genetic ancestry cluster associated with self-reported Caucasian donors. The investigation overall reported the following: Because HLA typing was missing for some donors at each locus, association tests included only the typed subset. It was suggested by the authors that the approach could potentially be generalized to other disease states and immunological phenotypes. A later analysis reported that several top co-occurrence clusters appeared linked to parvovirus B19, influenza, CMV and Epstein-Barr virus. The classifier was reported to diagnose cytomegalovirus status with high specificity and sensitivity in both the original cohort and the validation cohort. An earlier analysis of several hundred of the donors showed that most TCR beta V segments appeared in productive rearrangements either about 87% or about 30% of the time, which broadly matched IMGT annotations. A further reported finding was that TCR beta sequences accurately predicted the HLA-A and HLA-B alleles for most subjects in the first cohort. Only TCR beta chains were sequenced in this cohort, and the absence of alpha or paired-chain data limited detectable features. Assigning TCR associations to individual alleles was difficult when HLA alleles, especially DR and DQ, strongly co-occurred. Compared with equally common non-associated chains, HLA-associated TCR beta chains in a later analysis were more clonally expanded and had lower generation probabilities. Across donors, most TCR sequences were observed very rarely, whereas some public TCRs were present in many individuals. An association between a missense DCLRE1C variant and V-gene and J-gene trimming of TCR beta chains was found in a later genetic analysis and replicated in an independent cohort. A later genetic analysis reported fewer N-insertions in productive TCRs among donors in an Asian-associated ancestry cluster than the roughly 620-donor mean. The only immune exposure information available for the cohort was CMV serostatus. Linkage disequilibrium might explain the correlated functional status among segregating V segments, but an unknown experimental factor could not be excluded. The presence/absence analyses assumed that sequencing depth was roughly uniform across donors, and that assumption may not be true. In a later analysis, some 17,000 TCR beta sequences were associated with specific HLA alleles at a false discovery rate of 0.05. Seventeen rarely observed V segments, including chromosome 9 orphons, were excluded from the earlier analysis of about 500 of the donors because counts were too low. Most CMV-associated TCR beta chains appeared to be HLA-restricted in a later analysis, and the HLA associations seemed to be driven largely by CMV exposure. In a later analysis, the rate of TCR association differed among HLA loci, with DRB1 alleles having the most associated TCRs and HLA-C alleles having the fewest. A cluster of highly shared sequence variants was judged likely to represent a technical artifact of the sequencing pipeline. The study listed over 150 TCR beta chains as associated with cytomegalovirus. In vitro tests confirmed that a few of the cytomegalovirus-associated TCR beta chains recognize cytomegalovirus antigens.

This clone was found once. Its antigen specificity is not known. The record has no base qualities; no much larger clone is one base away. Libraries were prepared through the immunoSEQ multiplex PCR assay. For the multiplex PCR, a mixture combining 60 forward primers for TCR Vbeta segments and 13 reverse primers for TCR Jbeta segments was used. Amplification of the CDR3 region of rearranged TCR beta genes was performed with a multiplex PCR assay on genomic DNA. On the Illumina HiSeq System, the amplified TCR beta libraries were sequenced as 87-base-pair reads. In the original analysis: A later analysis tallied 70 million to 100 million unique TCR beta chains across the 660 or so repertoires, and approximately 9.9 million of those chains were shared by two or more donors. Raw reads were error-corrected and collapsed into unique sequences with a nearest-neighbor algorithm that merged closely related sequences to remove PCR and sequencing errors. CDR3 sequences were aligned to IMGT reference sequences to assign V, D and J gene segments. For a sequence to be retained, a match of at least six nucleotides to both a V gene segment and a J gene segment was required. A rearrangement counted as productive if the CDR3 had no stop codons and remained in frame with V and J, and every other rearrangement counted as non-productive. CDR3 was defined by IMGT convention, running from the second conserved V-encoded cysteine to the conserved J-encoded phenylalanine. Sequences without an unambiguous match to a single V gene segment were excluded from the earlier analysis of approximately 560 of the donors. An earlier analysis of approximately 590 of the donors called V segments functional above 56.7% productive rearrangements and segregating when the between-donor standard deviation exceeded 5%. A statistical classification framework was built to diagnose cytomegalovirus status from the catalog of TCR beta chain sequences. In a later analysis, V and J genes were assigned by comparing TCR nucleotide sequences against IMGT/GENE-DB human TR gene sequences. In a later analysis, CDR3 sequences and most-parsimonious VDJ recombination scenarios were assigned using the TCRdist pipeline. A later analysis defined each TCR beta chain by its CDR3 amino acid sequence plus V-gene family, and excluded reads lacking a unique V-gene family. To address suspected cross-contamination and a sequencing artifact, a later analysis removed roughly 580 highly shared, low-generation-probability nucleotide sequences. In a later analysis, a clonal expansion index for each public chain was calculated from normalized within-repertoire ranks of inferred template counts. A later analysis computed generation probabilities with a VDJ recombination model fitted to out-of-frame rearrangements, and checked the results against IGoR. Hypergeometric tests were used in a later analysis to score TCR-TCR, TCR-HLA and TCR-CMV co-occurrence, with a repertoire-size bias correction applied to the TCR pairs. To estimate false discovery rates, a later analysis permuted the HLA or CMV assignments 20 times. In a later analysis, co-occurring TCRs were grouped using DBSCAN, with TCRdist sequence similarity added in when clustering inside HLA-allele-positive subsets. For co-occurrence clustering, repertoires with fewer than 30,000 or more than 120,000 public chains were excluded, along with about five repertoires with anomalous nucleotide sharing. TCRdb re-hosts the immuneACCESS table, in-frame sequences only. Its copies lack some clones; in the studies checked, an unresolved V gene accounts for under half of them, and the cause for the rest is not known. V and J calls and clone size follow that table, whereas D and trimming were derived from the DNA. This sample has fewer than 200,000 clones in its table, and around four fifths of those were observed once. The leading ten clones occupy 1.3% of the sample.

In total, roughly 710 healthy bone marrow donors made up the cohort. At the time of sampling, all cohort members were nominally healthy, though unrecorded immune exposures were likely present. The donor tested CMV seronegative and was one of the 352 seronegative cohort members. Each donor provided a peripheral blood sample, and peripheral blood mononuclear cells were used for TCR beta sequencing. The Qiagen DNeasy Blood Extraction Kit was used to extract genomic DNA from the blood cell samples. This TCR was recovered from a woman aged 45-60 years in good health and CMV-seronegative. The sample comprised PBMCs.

The CDR3 sequence is CASSGRDRETQYF. In nucleotides, the sequence is TGCGCCAGCAGCGGGAGGGACCGAGAGACCCAGTACTTC. The rearrangement combines TRBV5-1 with TRBJ2-5, with 7 bases aligning to TRBD2. Trimming leaves V shorter by 4 bases and J shorter by 4 bases, with the junction holding 4 bases beyond the gene matches. The germline V gene supplies CDR1 SGHRS and CDR2 YFSETQ. The CDR3, cysteine through phenylalanine, is 13 amino acids long. Only CDR3 DNA remains: 39 bases, in frame from the first base.